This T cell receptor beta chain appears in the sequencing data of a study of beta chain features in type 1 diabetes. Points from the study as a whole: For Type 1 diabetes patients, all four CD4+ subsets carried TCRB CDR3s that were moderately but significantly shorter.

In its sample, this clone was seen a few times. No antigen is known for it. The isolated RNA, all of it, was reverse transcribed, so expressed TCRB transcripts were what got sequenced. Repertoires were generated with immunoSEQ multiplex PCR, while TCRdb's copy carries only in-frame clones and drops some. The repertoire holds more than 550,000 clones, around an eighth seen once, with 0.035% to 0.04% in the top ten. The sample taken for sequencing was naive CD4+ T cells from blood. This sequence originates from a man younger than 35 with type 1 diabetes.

CDR3 protein: CASSLRGSSPQHF. The DNA of the CDR3 is TGTGCCAGCAGCCTCCGGGGCTCTTCGCCCCAGCATTTT. The chain has TRBV6-1 and TRBJ1-5; tentative D call: TRBD1 (5 bases). This CDR3 has 13 residues. V lost 6 bases and J 9 bases, leaving 15 bases between the germline ends. The V gene's germline CDR1 is MNHNS and CDR2 SASEGT.